This T cell receptor beta chain was retrieved from a study of early T cells in non-severe SARS-CoV-2 infection (dated by TCRdb to about 2021). Some background on the complete study: TCR sequencing used bulk RNA from unsorted whole blood, so alpha and beta chains could not be paired.

This clonotype was observed many times. The antigen it recognizes is unknown. One base away there is no much larger clone; base qualities are not given. Libraries were constructed by 5' RACE. Sequencing relied on a NextSeq 500. To correct for sequencing error and PCR bias, the TCR library protocol tagged individual cDNA molecules with unique molecular identifiers. Both TCR alpha and beta chains were sequenced, and tight co-correlation was observed between alpha and beta sequence abundances in each sample. Under the source paper's analysis protocol: Decombinator V4 was used to annotate TCR sequences for V gene, J gene and CDR3. Expanded TCRs were defined as changing significantly between any two time points under a Poisson model with p below 0.0001. TCR abundances were normalised to the total number of TCRs sequenced per sample and expressed as counts per million. VDJdb, accessed 1 November 2021, was searched for CMV, EBV and SARS-CoV-2 annotated TCRs, excluding TCRs annotated for multiple antigens. TCRdb reprocessing: public reads trimmed at Q25 with fastp, clones called with MiXCR, in-frame beta chains kept. Every CDR3 protein is listed once, alongside the most common genes and DNA of its rows. For this entry, the V and J calls and clone size follow TCRdb and not the study's own pipeline. This sample is represented by 60,000 to 75,000 distinct CDR3 sequences; around 4.2% of them were singletons. Of the sample, 3.5% to 4% falls within the top ten clones.

General study outcomes and caveats: VDJdb matching was skewed toward anti-spike CD8 responses and likely underestimated virus-specific expansions, missing private and CD4 specificities.

This was a case-control study nested in a cohort of healthcare workers in London, UK, who had nasopharyngeal swab PCR tests and blood samples taken every week. Healthcare workers were enrolled in the week of the UK lockdown, from 23 to 31 March 2020, and were followed every week for up to roughly 15 weeks. The sequencing here drew on whole blood, taken at baseline. This clonotype was sampled from an adult who was a healthcare worker with PCR-confirmed SARS-CoV-2 infection or an uninfected control (not recorded which). The donor label of this sample is uncertain.

The CDR3 reads CSARESRGGNSPLHF. The nucleotides are TGCAGTGCTAGAGAGAGCAGGGGAGGGAATTCACCCCTCCACTTT. The V and J segments used are TRBV20-1 and TRBJ1-6, with TRBD1 tentatively as D gene (6 bases match). Taken from cysteine to phenylalanine, the CDR3 has 15 residues. Only CDR3 DNA is held: 45 bases, read in frame from base 1. At the junction V is shortened by 0 bases and J by 7 bases, with 13 bases in between. CDR1 and CDR2 are drawn from the germline V gene (reference sequence): DFQATT, SNEGSKA.